The 12 T cell receptor beta chains below were found in one sample sequenced in a study of T-cell memory formation after mild COVID-19. TCRdb re-called the 5' RACE reads through MiXCR, storing one row per CDR3 protein. The sample shows a few hundred thousand distinct CDR3 sequences, approximately 22% of them seen only once. The sequencing sample was made of PBMCs or a T cell subset sorted from them (not recorded which). The source is a man between 18 and 29 years old who had mild COVID-19 (a few samples of this study predate the infection). Cell type and time point are not known.

This clonotype occurred a few times. This sequence joins TRBV12-3 or TRBV12-4 and TRBJ2-1; TRBD2 agrees at 8 bases. Germline trimming cut 6 bases from V and 4 bases from J; bases unmatched to any gene: 8. The CDR3 runs to 15 residues. CDR3 nucleotides: TGTGCCAGCAGCCCCGGGGGCGGGGGGTACAATGAGCAGTTCTTC. As protein: CASSPGGGGYNEQFF.

The chain carries TRBV24-1 and TRBJ2-2, with 13 bases aligning to TRBD2. The CDR3 runs 16 residues. Trimming cost V 9 bases and J 3 bases; bases outside gene matches: 6. Germline CDR1 KGHDR, CDR2 SFDVKD. The CDR3 DNA sequence: TGTGCCACCCGGACTAGCGGGGGACACTACACCGGGGAGCTGTTTTTT. Protein sequence: CATRTSGGHYTGELFF.

The CDR3 protein is CASHGGGPTDTQYF. The CDR3 DNA follows: TGCGCCAGCCACGGCGGGGGGCCCACAGATACGCAGTATTTT. The chain carries TRBV5-1 and TRBJ2-3; 8 bases line up with TRBD2. The CDR3 consists of 14 residues. Germline lookup yields CDR1 SGHRS and CDR2 YFSETQ. The junction had 6 bases not matched to a gene; V was cut back by 7 bases and J by 2 bases.

The genes are TRBV15 and TRBJ1-2; D call uncertain. V shed 0 bases and J shed 7 bases, with 6 bases lying between them. Germline assignment: CDR1 LNHNV and CDR2 YYDKDF (reference sequence). CDR3 size: 12 residues. For the CDR3, the DNA is TGTGCCACCAGCAGAGAAGGCTTTGGCTACACCTTC. Protein sequence: CATSREGFGYTF.

Only a few counts were recorded for this clonotype. The V gene is TRBV10-3, the J gene TRBJ2-1; 8 nucleotides agree with TRBD2. The V and J ends lost 3 bases and 8 bases, in that order; junction bases with no gene match: 15. CDR1 and CDR2 (germline): ENHRY, SYGVKD. The CDR3 runs 17 residues. DNA for the CDR3: TGTGCCATCAGTGACCGCGGGGGGTCCATGAGTGACGATGAGCAGTTCTTC. Protein: CAISDRGGSMSDDEQFF.

The rearrangement links TRBV7-9 to TRBJ1-6; TRBD1 might be the D (6 bases). The CDR3 totals 13 residues. Germline V gene lookup returns CDR1 SEHNR and CDR2 FQNEAQ (reference sequence). V was clipped by 5 bases and J by 11 bases, with 13 bases between them. Written as DNA, the CDR3 is TGTGCCAGCAGCCGACCAGGGGCTCCACCCCTCCACTTT. Translating it yields CASSRPGAPPLHF.

This clonotype has ten or more counts. The chain employs TRBV5-1 and TRBJ2-7; the match to TRBD2 covers 7 bases. The CDR3 consists of 13 residues. The V gene end was trimmed by 4 bases and the J gene end by 2 bases; junction bases not matched to a gene: 3. Germline CDR1 reads SGHRS; CDR2 reads YFSETQ. The CDR3: CASSPGTTYEQYF. In DNA, the CDR3 is TGCGCCAGCAGCCCCGGGACTACCTACGAGCAGTACTTC.

The rearrangement links TRBV7-6 to TRBJ1-4, with a possible D match to TRBD1 (5 bases). Germline loops: CDR1 SGHVS, CDR2 FNYEAQ. Deletions cut 5 bases from V and 0 bases from J, with 13 bases between. The CDR3 spans 16 residues. The CDR3 is CASSGGTGATNEKLFF. CDR3 nucleotides: TGTGCCAGCAGCGGAGGGACGGGCGCAACTAATGAAAAACTGTTTTTT. Variable domain in full (rest from reference TRBV7-6 and TRBJ1-4): GAGVSQSPRYKVTKRGQDVALRCDPISGHVSLYWYRQALGQGPEFLTYFNYEAQQDKSGLPNDRFSAERPEGSISTLTIQRTEQRDSAMYRCASSGGTGATNEKLFFGSGTQLSVL.

This clonotype appeared a single time. The rearrangement links TRBV6-6 to TRBJ2-7; D is unclear. The CDR3 is made up of 13 amino acids. CDR1 and CDR2 from the germline V gene are MNHNY and SVGAGI (reference sequence). Trimming took off 6 bases at V and 3 bases at J, with 12 bases between the two ends. The CDR3 loop reads CASSQAADYEQYV. The DNA for the CDR3 is TGTGCCAGCAGCCAGGCGGCGGACTACGAGCAGTACGTC.

The CDR3 DNA is TGTGCCAGTAGTCTAAATCCGCGGACAGAAAAAGAAGCTTTCTTT. It translates to CASSLNPRTEKEAFF. The chain joins TRBV19 to TRBJ1-1; D possibly corresponds to TRBD1 (6 bases). Germline V gene data show CDR1 as LNHDA and CDR2 as SQIVND (reference sequence). V dropped 5 bases and J dropped 8 bases, with 21 bases sitting between them. The CDR3 is 15 residues long. The full variable domain, in which reference TRBV19 and TRBJ1-1 provide the parts outside the CDR3, is DGGITQSPKYLFRKEGQNVTLSCEQNLNHDAMYWYRQDPGQGLRLIYYSQIVNDFQKGDIAEGYSVSREKKESFPLTVTSAQKNPTAFYLCASSLNPRTEKEAFFGQGTRLTVV.

This clonotype showed up just a few times. The chain combines TRBV12-3 or TRBV12-4 with TRBJ1-5, with TRBD1 as a possible D gene (6 bases). Trimming removed 5 bases from V and 8 bases from J, with 13 bases in between. The CDR3 is made up of 13 amino acids. The CDR3 nucleotides are TGTGCCAGCAGTAGGGGGATGTCGGAGCCCCAGCATTTT. It translates to CASSRGMSEPQHF.

The chain couples TRBV5-1 to TRBJ2-1, with 8 bases matching TRBD2. CDR1 SGHRS and CDR2 YFSETQ come from the germline V gene. This CDR3 has 15 residues. V lost 4 bases and J lost 5; bases outside the gene matches: 8. This CDR3 reads CASSLTGGQNNEQFF. DNA for the CDR3: TGCGCCAGCAGCCTAACGGGGGGGCAAAACAATGAGCAGTTCTTC.